The T cell receptor (beta chain) under discussion was sequenced for a study of beta chain features in type 1 diabetes. Across the study: Examined across all samples were about 110 million sorted cells. Notes on the study in general: Diminished insertions and augmented deletions at VDJ junctions characterized type 1 diabetes patients.

Investigators reverse transcribed all isolated RNA, so they sequenced expressed TCRB transcripts. TCRdb's table, derived via immunoSEQ multiplex PCR, lists solely in-frame clones and lacks some. The data hold about 230,000 clones, with 9% to 10% observed a single time. To note about this clone: What it binds is not known. At one end, the junction sequence differs from germline, possibly due to a read error.

The germline CDR1 and CDR2 sequences are MNHEY and SVGAGI. CDR3 length equals 13 residues. Sequenced sample: naive CD4+ T cells from blood. The rearrangement uses TRBV6-5 and TRBJ1-1, with 7 bases matching TRBD1. This clonotype was sampled from a young woman in good health. The CDR3: CASSPSGQASTMF. The CDR3 DNA is TGTGCCAGCAGTCCCTCAGGACAGGCGAGTACTATGTTT.